Listed below are T cell receptor beta chains from one sample, sequenced in a study of T-cell memory formation after mild COVID-19. Each CDR3 protein is one row after TCRdb ran MiXCR on the 5' RACE reads. The data show hundreds of thousands of distinct CDR3 sequences, with more than 15% seen just once and about 20% held by the top ten. The specimen sequenced was PBMCs or a T cell subset sorted from them (not recorded which). All receptors derive from a young man who had mild COVID-19 (a few samples of this study predate the infection). Cell type and time point are not known. CDR3s include the opening cysteine and the closing phenylalanine or tryptophan. A D gene is named only where the DNA matches it firmly. Some rows have no size entry. The others give once, few or many, or a class for an expanded clone.

cdr3_length	clone_size	v_call	j_call	d_call	cdr3_aa	cdr3_nt
12	-	TRBV25-1	TRBJ2-2	-	CASSYEGRELFF	TGTGCCAGCAGTTACGAGGGTCGGGAGCTGTTTTTT
11	few	TRBV20-1	TRBJ2-3	-	CSASSTDTQYF	TGCAGTGCTAGTAGCACAGATACGCAGTATTTT
14	-	TRBV18	TRBJ1-2	TRBD1	CASSRDRINYGYTF	TGTGCCAGCTCCCGGGACAGAATTAACTATGGCTACACCTTC
15	few	TRBV7-3	TRBJ1-1	TRBD1	CASSFSGQGGTEAFF	TGTGCCAGCAGCTTCTCGGGACAGGGGGGAACTGAAGCTTTCTTT
13	-	TRBV5-1	TRBJ1-1	TRBD1	CASSRDRVAEAFF	TGCGCCAGCAGCAGAGACAGGGTGGCTGAAGCTTTCTTT
14	few	TRBV12-3/TRBV12-4	TRBJ1-5	-	CASSFNRGNQPQHF	TGTGCCAGCAGTTTCAACAGGGGCAATCAGCCCCAGCATTTT
12	few	TRBV7-8	TRBJ2-3	-	CASSSISDTQYF	TGTGCCAGCAGCTCCATATCAGATACGCAGTATTTT
14	few	TRBV5-6	TRBJ2-7	-	CASSGWTDAYEQYF	TGTGCCAGCAGCGGATGGACAGACGCCTACGAGCAGTACTTC
16	-	TRBV15	TRBJ1-1	-	CATSRDLPRGNTEAFF	TGTGCCACCAGCAGAGATTTGCCCAGGGGAAACACTGAAGCTTTCTTT
13	few	TRBV5-1	TRBJ2-1	TRBD1	CASRQGDLNEQFF	TGCGCCAGCAGGCAGGGGGATCTCAATGAGCAGTTCTTC
13	few	TRBV2	TRBJ2-1	TRBD2	CARREGSYNEQFF	TGTGCCAGGCGGGAGGGGTCCTACAATGAGCAGTTCTTC
15	-	TRBV7-2	TRBJ1-6	-	CASSQSPRGYSPLNF	TGTGCCAGCAGTCAGAGTCCCCGAGGGTACTCACCCCTCAACTTT
12	few	TRBV7-9	TRBJ2-7	-	CASSFGIGEQYF	TGTGCCAGCAGCTTTGGGATCGGGGAGCAGTACTTC
17	few	TRBV4-1	TRBJ1-5	TRBD1	CASSQPTGGMSNQPQHF	TGCGCCAGCAGCCAGCCTACAGGGGGAATGAGCAATCAGCCCCAGCATTTT
15	-	TRBV7-3	TRBJ2-3	TRBD1	CASSPGQGARDTQYF	TGTGCCAGCAGCCCCGGACAGGGGGCGCGGGATACGCAGTATTTT
15	few	TRBV12-3/TRBV12-4	TRBJ2-1	-	CASRRATGSYNEQFF	TGTGCCAGCAGACGTGCGACTGGGTCCTACAATGAGCAGTTCTTC
12	many	TRBV7-9	TRBJ1-5	-	CASARSNQPQHF	TGTGCCAGCGCCCGCAGCAATCAGCCCCAGCATTTT
15	-	TRBV7-8	TRBJ2-3	TRBD2	CASSFSRAGGQTQYF	TGTGCCAGCAGCTTCAGTAGGGCGGGGGGGCAGACGCAGTATTTT
15	-	TRBV7-9	TRBJ2-6	-	CASSSWNTGANVLTF	TGTGCCAGCAGCTCCTGGAATACTGGGGCCAACGTCCTGACTTTC
15	-	TRBV5-6	TRBJ1-6	TRBD1	CASSPWTGPNSPLHF	TGTGCCAGCAGCCCCTGGACAGGGCCAAATTCACCCCTCCACTTT
13	-	TRBV29-1	TRBJ1-2	-	CSVEGAGGGGYTF	TGCAGCGTTGAAGGGGCGGGCGGTGGTGGCTACACCTTC
13	-	TRBV4-3	TRBJ1-4	TRBD1	CASRVQGDEKLFF	TGCGCCAGCAGAGTACAGGGGGATGAAAAACTGTTTTTT
16	-	TRBV20-1	TRBJ2-7	-	CSARDRRGGPPYEQYF	TGCAGTGCTAGAGATCGGCGCGGGGGCCCCCCCTACGAGCAGTACTTC
15	-	TRBV3-1	TRBJ2-7	TRBD2	CASSDFGVAGIEQYF	TGTGCCAGCAGCGACTTTGGGGTAGCGGGGATCGAGCAGTACTTC
17	-	TRBV11-2	TRBJ2-5	-	CASSSILGAHNQETQYF	TGTGCCAGCAGCTCCATCCTTGGGGCGCACAACCAAGAGACCCAGTACTTC
15	few	TRBV19	TRBJ2-7	-	CASSTPTTSSYEQYF	TGTGCCAGTAGTACCCCAACGACATCCTCCTACGAGCAGTACTTC
14	-	TRBV11-2	TRBJ2-5	-	CASSLGQGPETQYF	TGTGCCAGCAGCTTAGGGCAGGGTCCGGAGACCCAGTACTTC
13	-	TRBV29-1	TRBJ1-4	-	CSVRLWANEKLFF	TGCAGCGTCCGCCTCTGGGCTAATGAAAAACTGTTTTTT
16	-	TRBV5-1	TRBJ2-5	-	CASSLGIGTDGKTQYF	TGCGCCAGCAGCTTGGGGATCGGGACGGATGGAAAGACCCAGTACTTC
15	-	TRBV9	TRBJ2-1	TRBD2	CASSVLAGGPNEQFF	TGTGCCAGCAGCGTCCTAGCGGGGGGTCCCAATGAGCAGTTCTTC
11	many	TRBV29-1	TRBJ1-1	-	CSVEGNTEAFF	TGCAGCGTTGAAGGGAACACTGAAGCTTTCTTT
13	few	TRBV25-1	TRBJ1-1	TRBD1	CASRGQINTEAFF	TGTGCCAGCAGGGGACAGATTAACACTGAAGCTTTCTTT
18	few	TRBV4-1	TRBJ2-4	TRBD2	CASSHGLAGGRAKNIQYF	TGCGCCAGCAGCCACGGACTAGCGGGGGGTAGAGCCAAAAACATTCAGTACTTC
16	-	TRBV7-9	TRBJ2-1	TRBD1	CASSQQTGGNYNEQFF	TGTGCCAGCAGCCAGCAGACAGGGGGGAACTACAATGAGCAGTTCTTC
13	-	TRBV20-1	TRBJ2-5	TRBD2	CSASWTRWQTQYF	TGCAGTGCTTCTTGGACTAGATGGCAGACCCAGTACTTC
16	-	TRBV7-3	TRBJ2-2	-	CASSLSRTGVTGELFF	TGTGCCAGCAGCTTAAGCCGAACCGGGGTCACCGGGGAGCTGTTTTTT
12	-	TRBV20-1	TRBJ1-5	-	CSAYRVRQPQHF	TGCAGTGCTTACAGGGTCCGACAGCCCCAGCATTTT
10	few	TRBV20-1	TRBJ2-5	-	CSARVETQYF	TGCAGTGCCCGGGTGGAGACCCAGTACTTC
15	few	TRBV7-2	TRBJ2-3	-	CASSSAEGSTDTQYF	TGTGCCAGCAGCTCAGCAGAGGGGAGCACAGATACGCAGTATTTT
13	-	TRBV19	TRBJ1-2	-	CAISGRRNYGYTF	TGTGCCATTAGTGGGCGGAGGAACTATGGCTACACCTTC
12	few	TRBV30	TRBJ1-3	-	CAWGMSGNTIYF	TGTGCCTGGGGGATGTCTGGAAACACCATATATTTT
16	-	TRBV15	TRBJ1-5	TRBD1	CATSRDRDRFNQPQHF	TGTGCCACCAGCAGAGATCGGGACAGATTTAATCAGCCCCAGCATTTT